Sequencing of this TCR beta chain was carried out in a study of early T cells in non-severe SARS-CoV-2 infection. The study's findings and limits: Sequences matched to VDJdb favored anti-spike CD8 responses, while private and CD4 specificities were missed.

This clonotype has ten or more counts. Antigen: not known. TCRdb processed the 5' RACE reads anew with MiXCR; each CDR3 protein has one entry. The data show tens of thousands of distinct CDR3 sequences, 10% to 15% seen once. The CDR3 has 15 residues. Germline CDR1 is SGHVS and CDR2 is FNYEAQ. V was cut by 5 bases and J by 3 bases, with 14 bases left in between. The sequencing input was whole blood. The sequence derives from an adult who was a healthcare worker with PCR-confirmed SARS-CoV-2 infection or an uninfected control (not recorded which). The V call is TRBV7-6, the J call TRBJ1-5, with D hard to call. The DNA for the CDR3 is TGTGCCAGCAGCCCAAGTGGCCAGATCAATCAGCCCCAGCATTTT. It encodes CASSPSGQINQPQHF.